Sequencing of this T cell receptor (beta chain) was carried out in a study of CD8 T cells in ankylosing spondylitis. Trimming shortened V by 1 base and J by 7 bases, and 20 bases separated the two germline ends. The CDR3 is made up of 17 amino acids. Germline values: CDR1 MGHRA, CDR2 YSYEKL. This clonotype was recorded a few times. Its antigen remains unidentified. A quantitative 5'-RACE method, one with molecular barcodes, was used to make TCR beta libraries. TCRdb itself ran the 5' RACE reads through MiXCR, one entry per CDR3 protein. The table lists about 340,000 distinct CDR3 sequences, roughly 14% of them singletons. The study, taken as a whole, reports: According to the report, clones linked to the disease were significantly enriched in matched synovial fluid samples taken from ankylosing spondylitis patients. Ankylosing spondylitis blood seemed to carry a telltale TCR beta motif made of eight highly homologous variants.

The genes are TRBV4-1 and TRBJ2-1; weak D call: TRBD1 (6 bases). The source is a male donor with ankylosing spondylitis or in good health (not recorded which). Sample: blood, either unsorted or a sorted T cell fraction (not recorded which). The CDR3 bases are TGCGCCAGCAGCCAAGTTGGGCAGGGGCAATATTTAAATGAGCAGTTCTTC. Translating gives CASSQVGQGQYLNEQFF.